This passage covers 20 T cell receptor beta chains from one sample sequenced in a study of PD-1 blockade in classical Hodgkin lymphoma. Here immunoSEQ multiplex PCR was the method, and the copy in TCRdb shows in-frame clones only, minus some. The repertoire includes about 18,000 clones, 65% to 80% of them detected once, and around 2.3% sits in the top ten. Time point reported: cycle 4 day 1 (C4D1), after more than five weeks of nivolumab. No patient escaped relapse after autologous stem cell transplantation, and brentuximab vedotin exposure varied. Thawed PBMCs underwent magnetic negative selection to yield purified CD4+ T cells. Source: CD4+ T cells from blood, taken before the fourth cycle of nivolumab. These receptor sequences come from a human donor with classical Hodgkin lymphoma.

This rearrangement joins TRBV7-2 to TRBJ2-1, with 14 bases identical to TRBD2. The CDR3 extends over 17 amino acids. Trimming at V came to 0 bases and at J to 3 bases, leaving 1 base not matched to a gene. Germline CDR1 SGHTA, CDR2 FQGNSA. CDR3 in amino acids: CASSLAGTSGSYNEQFF. CDR3 sequence (DNA): TGTGCCAGCAGCTTAGCCGGGACTAGCGGGAGCTACAATGAGCAGTTCTTC. Variable domain in full (rest from reference TRBV7-2 and TRBJ2-1): GAGVSQSPSNKVTEKGKDVELRCDPISGHTALYWYRQSLGQGLEFLIYFQGNSAPDKSGLPSDRFSAERTGGSVSTLTIQRTQQEDSAVYLCASSLAGTSGSYNEQFFGPGTRLTVL.

The chain recombines TRBV19 with TRBJ2-5; D is unclear. The germline CDR1 and CDR2 sequences are LNHDA and SQIVND (reference sequence). The CDR3 has 15 amino acids. V was clipped by 7 bases and J by 4 bases, with 19 bases between them. This CDR3 is CASMDLLKRGETQYF. CDR3 in DNA: TGTGCCAGTATGGACCTACTCAAGCGTGGAGAGACCCAGTACTTC.

The genes are TRBV9 and TRBJ2-5; 12 bases map to TRBD1. CDR1 is SGDLS, CDR2 YYNGEE, per germline. The CDR3 contains 17 residues. The V segment lost 0 bases and the J segment 4 bases; nucleotides outside the gene matches: 7. CDR3 amino acids: CASSVAGGQGARETQYF. The CDR3 region has the DNA TGTGCCAGCAGCGTAGCGGGGGGACAGGGGGCGCGAGAGACCCAGTACTTC.

This clone was observed a few times. The rearrangement uses TRBV4-3 and TRBJ1-3, with 8 positions matching TRBD1. The junction had 2 bases not matched to a gene; V was cut back by 0 bases and J by 7 bases. The length of the CDR3 is 14 residues. Germline CDR1 is LGHNA and CDR2 is YSLEER. The CDR3 region is CASSQDAGGNTIYF. CDR3 coding DNA: TGCGCCAGCAGCCAAGATGCAGGGGGCAACACCATATATTTT.

This clone was found once. The chain employs TRBV11-2 and TRBJ2-2; D possibly corresponds to TRBD2 (6 bases). The CDR3 spans 14 residues. Between the trimmed V and J ends, which lost 5 bases and 8 bases, there was a span of 15 bases. The germline gives CDR1 SGHAT, CDR2 FQNNGV. The CDR3 coding sequence is TGTGCCAGCAGCCCGTCCGGGAGTAGAGGGGAGCTGTTTTTT. This translates into CASSPSGSRGELFF.

The CDR3 protein is CASSSNMNTEAFF. CDR3 sequence (DNA): TGTGCCAGCAGCTCAAACATGAACACTGAAGCTTTCTTT. The chain combines TRBV7-6 with TRBJ1-1; no reliable D call. The CDR3 loop spans 13 amino acids. CDR1 and CDR2 (germline): SGHVS, FNYEAQ. Trimming removed 4 bases at V and 0 bases at J, with 6 bases between.

The chain joins TRBV6-5 to TRBJ2-7; D not resolved. Germline CDR1 MNHEY, CDR2 SVGAGI. The germline V and J ends were trimmed by 2 bases and 6 bases, with 11 bases remaining between them. CDR3 length equals 13 residues. CDR3 coding DNA: TGTGCCAGCAGTTACCTCCCGGGCTCCGAGCAGTACTTC. Amino acids: CASSYLPGSEQYF.

This rearrangement joins TRBV4-1 to TRBJ1-2; D is unresolved. Per the germline V gene, CDR1 is MGHRA and CDR2 is YSYEKL. The CDR3 covers 13 residues. V lost 3 bases, J lost 9 bases, and 14 bases lay in between. CDR3 sequence reads: CASSHPTVFRYTF. The CDR3, as DNA: TGCGCCAGCAGCCATCCCACAGTTTTTCGCTACACCTTC.

In this sample, this clone turned up a few times. The CDR3: CASSGYRVEQYF. The CDR3 region has the DNA TGTGCCAGCAGTGGATACAGGGTCGAGCAGTACTTC. The chain carries TRBV2 and TRBJ2-7; the D gene is possibly TRBD1 (6 bases). There are 12 residues in the CDR3. V lost 4 bases to trimming and J lost 6 bases, with 10 bases between them. Germline V CDR1 and CDR2: SNHLY, FYNNEI.

There are a few counts of this clone. The rearrangement links TRBV6-5 to TRBJ1-2; 9 bases fit TRBD1. V was pared by 6 bases and J by 6 bases, with 8 bases of the junction left unmatched. Germline CDR1 MNHEY, CDR2 SVGAGI. CDR3 size: 14 residues. CDR3 sequence (DNA): TGTGCCAGCAGACAACAGGGGGCCAGGAATGGCTACACCTTC. This encodes CASRQQGARNGYTF.

The chain is built from TRBV7-9 and TRBJ1-4; D is perhaps TRBD1 (5 bases). With 5 bases removed from V and 2 bases from J, the gap between germline ends came to 15 bases. The germline CDR1 and CDR2 sequences are SEHNR and FQNEAQ (reference sequence). CDR3 length equals 16 residues. CDR3 region: CASSPRRVGTNEKLFF. CDR3 nucleotides: TGTGCCAGCAGCCCGCGCAGGGTGGGGACTAATGAAAAACTGTTTTTT.

This clone appeared once. The chain combines TRBV5-4 with TRBJ2-5; weak D call: TRBD2 (5 bases). Trimming pared 2 bases from V and 2 bases from J, leaving 10 bases between. Germline V lookup: CDR1 SGHNT, CDR2 YYREEE (reference sequence). The CDR3 covers 14 residues. The CDR3 region has the DNA TGTGCCAGCAGCTTCAACAGCGGTCAAGAGACCCAGTACTTC. The encoded protein is CASSFNSGQETQYF.

The chain carries TRBV7-9 and TRBJ2-2; D is ambiguous. Germline CDR1 SEHNR, CDR2 FQNEAQ (reference sequence). The V and J ends lost 2 bases and 4 bases respectively, with 5 bases between them. The CDR3 is made up of 13 amino acids. CDR3 bases: TGTGCCAGCAGCTTAATTGTCACCGGGGAGCTGTTTTTT. It is translated as CASSLIVTGELFF.

This clone was counted only a few times. The chain couples TRBV2 to TRBJ2-1; D unclear. V lost 6 bases and J lost 8, with 11 bases in between. The CDR3 covers 12 residues. CDR1 is SNHLY and CDR2 is FYNNEI in the germline V gene. The CDR3 reads CASSRHYDEQFF. As DNA, the CDR3 is TGTGCCAGCAGCCGTCACTATGATGAGCAGTTCTTC.

J is TRBJ2-3 and V is TRBV5-4; D call uncertain. Trimming took off 0 bases at V and 3 bases at J, with 14 bases between the two ends. The CDR3 sequence is 16 residues long. Germline V lookup: CDR1 SGHNT, CDR2 YYREEE (reference sequence). For the CDR3, the DNA is TGTGCCAGCAGCTTGGCGGGCGCGAGGAAGACAGATACGCAGTATTTT. Its protein is CASSLAGARKTDTQYF.

V is TRBV14 and J is TRBJ2-7; D ambiguous. Trimming stripped 0 bases from V and 0 bases from J, with 15 bases between. In germline, CDR1 is SGHDN, CDR2 FVKESK. CDR3 length: 17 residues. The CDR3 region is CASSQDLSPGYSYEQYF. The CDR3 coding sequence is TGTGCCAGCAGCCAAGATCTAAGTCCCGGTTACTCCTACGAGCAGTACTTC.

The chain carries TRBV18 and TRBJ2-7, with a possible D match to TRBD1 (6 bases). Germline CDR1 reads KGHSH; CDR2 reads LQKENI. The CDR3 extends over 17 amino acids. The V and J ends lost 2 bases and 2 bases respectively, with 19 bases between them. This CDR3 is CASSPLQLYGQTYEQYF. CDR3 nucleotides: TGTGCCAGCTCACCATTGCAGTTATATGGACAGACCTACGAGCAGTACTTC. Full variable domain (missing parts from reference TRBV18 and TRBJ2-7): NAGVMQNPRHLVRRRGQEARLRCSPMKGHSHVYWYRQLPEEGLKFMVYLQKENIIDESGMPKERFSAEFPKEGPSILRIQQVVRGDSAAYFCASSPLQLYGQTYEQYFGPGTRLTVT.

This sequence joins TRBV5-6 and TRBJ2-3, with 8 bases matching TRBD2. With 5 bases clipped from V and 2 bases from J, the junction kept 13 bases outside the gene matches. The germline CDR1 and CDR2 sequences are SGHDT and YYEEEE. The CDR3 covers 17 residues. This chain's CDR3 is CASSPLGGGISTDTQYF. CDR3 nucleotides: TGTGCCAGCAGTCCTTTGGGCGGGGGGATTTCCACAGATACGCAGTATTTT. Drawing the rest from reference TRBV5-6 and TRBJ2-3, the complete variable domain is DAGVTQSPTHLIKTRGQQVTLRCSPKSGHDTVSWYQQALGQGPQFIFQYYEEEERQRGNFPDRFSGHQFPNYSSELNVNALLLGDSALYLCASSPLGGGISTDTQYFGPGTRLTVL.

This chain connects TRBV6-1 to TRBJ2-1; D call uncertain. The CDR3 contains 17 residues. Trimming left V 1 base short and J 0 bases short, with 13 bases between. The germline V gene has CDR1 MNHNS and CDR2 SASEGT. The CDR3 is CASSEGTAGASYNEQFF. CDR3 nucleotides: TGTGCCAGCAGTGAAGGGACCGCTGGCGCCTCCTACAATGAGCAGTTCTTC.

The gene calls are TRBV18 and TRBJ2-1, with 11 nucleotides matching TRBD1. Germline-derived CDR1 and CDR2 are KGHSH and LQKENI. With 6 bases clipped from V and 7 bases from J, the junction kept 5 bases outside the gene matches. CDR3 length equals 14 residues. The CDR3 sequence is CASSAGTGGNEQFF. CDR3 DNA sequence: TGTGCCAGCTCGGCCGGGACAGGGGGGAATGAGCAGTTCTTC.